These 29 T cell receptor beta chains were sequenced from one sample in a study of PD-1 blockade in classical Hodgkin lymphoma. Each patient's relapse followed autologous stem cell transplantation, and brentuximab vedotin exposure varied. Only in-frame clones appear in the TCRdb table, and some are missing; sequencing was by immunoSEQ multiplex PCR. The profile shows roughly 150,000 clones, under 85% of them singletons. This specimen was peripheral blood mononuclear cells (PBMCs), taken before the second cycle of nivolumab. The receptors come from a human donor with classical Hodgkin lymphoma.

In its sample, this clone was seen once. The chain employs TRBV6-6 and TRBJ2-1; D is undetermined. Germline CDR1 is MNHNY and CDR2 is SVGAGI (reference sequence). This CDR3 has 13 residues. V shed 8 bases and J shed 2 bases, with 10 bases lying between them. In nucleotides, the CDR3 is TGTGCCAGCTGCCCTAGTACCTACAATGAGCAGTTCTTC. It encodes CASCPSTYNEQFF.

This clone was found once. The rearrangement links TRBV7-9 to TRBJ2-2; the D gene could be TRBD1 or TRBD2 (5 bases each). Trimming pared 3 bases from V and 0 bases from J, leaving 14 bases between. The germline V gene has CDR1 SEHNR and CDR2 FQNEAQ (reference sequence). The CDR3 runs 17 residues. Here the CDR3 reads CASSFTSGTPNTGELFF. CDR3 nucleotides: TGTGCCAGCAGCTTTACATCCGGGACGCCGAACACCGGGGAGCTGTTTTTT.

The CDR3: CASSQVLNNEKLFF. The CDR3 region has the DNA TGCGCCAGCAGCCAAGTTTTGAACAATGAAAAACTGTTTTTT. The chain uses TRBV4-1 and TRBJ1-4; D gene ambiguous. The CDR3 consists of 14 residues. The V gene's germline CDR1 is MGHRA and CDR2 YSYEKL. V shed 1 base and J shed 5 bases, with 8 bases lying between them.

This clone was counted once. This CDR3 is CASSEELLSTDTQYF. DNA of the CDR3: TGTGCCAGCAGTGAAGAACTTCTTAGCACAGATACGCAGTATTTT. J is TRBJ2-3 and V is TRBV6-1; D not resolved. The V end was cut by 1 base, the J end by 0 bases, with 8 bases between. Germline CDR1 is MNHNS and CDR2 is SASEGT. The CDR3 has 15 residues.

The CDR3 region is CASSSPPGIDGYTF. The CDR3 nucleotides read TGTGCCAGCAGTTCCCCGCCAGGGATTGATGGCTACACCTTC. The chain has TRBV28 and TRBJ1-2; maybe TRBD1 (5 bases). Trimming left V 4 bases short and J 6 bases short, with 15 bases between. This CDR3 has 14 residues. Germline V CDR1 and CDR2: MDHEN, SYDVKM.

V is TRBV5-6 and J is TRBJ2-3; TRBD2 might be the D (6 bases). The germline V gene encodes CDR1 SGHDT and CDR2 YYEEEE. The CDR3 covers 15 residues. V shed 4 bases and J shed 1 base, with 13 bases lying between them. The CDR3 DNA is TGTGCCAGCAGCCCCTTCGAGCGGGGCACAGATACGCAGTATTTT. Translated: CASSPFERGTDTQYF.

CDR3 region: CASGGYNSPLHF. The CDR3 region has the DNA TGCGCCAGCGGGGGCTATAATTCACCCCTCCACTTT. This chain joins TRBV10-1 and TRBJ1-6, with a weak D call TRBD1 (5 bases). V lost 8 bases, J lost 3 bases, and 5 bases lay in between. CDR3 size: 12 residues. Germline CDR1 reads WNHNN; CDR2 reads SYGVQD (reference sequence).

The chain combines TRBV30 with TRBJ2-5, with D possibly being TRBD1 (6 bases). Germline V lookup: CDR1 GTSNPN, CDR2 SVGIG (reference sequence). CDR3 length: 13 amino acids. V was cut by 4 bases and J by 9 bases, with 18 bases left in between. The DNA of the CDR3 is TGTGCCTGGAACCGGAGATCCCAGGGGTCCCAGTACTTC. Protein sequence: CAWNRRSQGSQYF.

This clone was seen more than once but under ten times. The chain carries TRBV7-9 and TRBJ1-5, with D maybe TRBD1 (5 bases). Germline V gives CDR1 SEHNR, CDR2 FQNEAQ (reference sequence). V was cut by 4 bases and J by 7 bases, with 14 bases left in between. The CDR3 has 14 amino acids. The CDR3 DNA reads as TGTGCCAGCAGCTCGTGGGGGTCGGGGCAGCCCCAGCATTTT. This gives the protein CASSSWGSGQPQHF.

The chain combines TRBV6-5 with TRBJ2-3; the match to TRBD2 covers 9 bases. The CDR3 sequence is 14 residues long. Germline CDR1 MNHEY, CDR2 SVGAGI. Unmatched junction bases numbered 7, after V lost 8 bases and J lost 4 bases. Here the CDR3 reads CASRGGGAPDTQYF. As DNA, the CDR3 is TGTGCCAGCCGCGGCGGGGGGGCACCAGATACGCAGTATTTT.

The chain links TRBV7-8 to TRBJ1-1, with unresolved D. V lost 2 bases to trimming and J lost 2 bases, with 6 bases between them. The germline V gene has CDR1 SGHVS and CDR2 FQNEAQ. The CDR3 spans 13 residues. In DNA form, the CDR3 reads TGTGCCAGCAGCTTACGGAGAAACACTGAAGCTTTCTTT. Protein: CASSLRRNTEAFF.

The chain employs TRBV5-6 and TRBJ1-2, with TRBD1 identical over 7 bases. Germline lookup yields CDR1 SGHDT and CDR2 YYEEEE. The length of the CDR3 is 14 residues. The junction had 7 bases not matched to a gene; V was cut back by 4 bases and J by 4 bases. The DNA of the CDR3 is TGTGCCAGCAGCCCCCAGGGGGTCGGCTATGGCTACACCTTC. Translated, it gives CASSPQGVGYGYTF.

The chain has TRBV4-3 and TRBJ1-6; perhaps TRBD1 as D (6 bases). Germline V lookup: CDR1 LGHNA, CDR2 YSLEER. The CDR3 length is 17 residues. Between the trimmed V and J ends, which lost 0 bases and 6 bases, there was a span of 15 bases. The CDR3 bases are TGCGCCAGCAGCCAAGAACCCAAGGGGGGGCTTAATTCACCCCTCCACTTT. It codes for CASSQEPKGGLNSPLHF.

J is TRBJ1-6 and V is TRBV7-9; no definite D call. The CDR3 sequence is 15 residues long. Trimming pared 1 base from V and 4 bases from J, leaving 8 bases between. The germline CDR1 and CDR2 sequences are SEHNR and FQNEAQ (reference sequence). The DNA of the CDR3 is TGTGCCAGCAGCTTAGGGCAGGCTTATAATTCACCCCTCCACTTT. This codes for CASSLGQAYNSPLHF.

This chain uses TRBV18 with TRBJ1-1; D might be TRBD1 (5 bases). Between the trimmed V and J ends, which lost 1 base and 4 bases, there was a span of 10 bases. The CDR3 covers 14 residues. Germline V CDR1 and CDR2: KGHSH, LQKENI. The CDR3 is CASSPQVGPTEAFF. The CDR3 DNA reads TGTGCCAGCTCACCACAAGTGGGGCCCACTGAAGCTTTCTTT.

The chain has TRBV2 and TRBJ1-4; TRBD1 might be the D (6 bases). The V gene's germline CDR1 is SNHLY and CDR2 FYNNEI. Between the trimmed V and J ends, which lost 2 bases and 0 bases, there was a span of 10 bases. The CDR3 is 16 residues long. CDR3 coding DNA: TGTGCCAGCAGTGAACAGGGGTATGCAACTAATGAAAAACTGTTTTTT. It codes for CASSEQGYATNEKLFF.

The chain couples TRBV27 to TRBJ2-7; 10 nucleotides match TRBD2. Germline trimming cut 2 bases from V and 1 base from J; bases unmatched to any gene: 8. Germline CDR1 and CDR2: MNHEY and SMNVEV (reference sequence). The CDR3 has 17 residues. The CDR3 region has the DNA TGTGCCAGCAGTTTAAGGGGGCTAGCGGGAGTTTCCTACGAGCAGTACTTC. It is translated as CASSLRGLAGVSYEQYF.

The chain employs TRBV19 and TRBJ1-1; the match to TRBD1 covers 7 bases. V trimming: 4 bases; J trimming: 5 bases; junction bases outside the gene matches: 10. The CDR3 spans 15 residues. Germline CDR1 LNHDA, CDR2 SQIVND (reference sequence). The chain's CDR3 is CASSTIQGSRTEAFF. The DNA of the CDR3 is TGTGCCAGTAGTACGATACAGGGGAGTAGGACTGAAGCTTTCTTT.

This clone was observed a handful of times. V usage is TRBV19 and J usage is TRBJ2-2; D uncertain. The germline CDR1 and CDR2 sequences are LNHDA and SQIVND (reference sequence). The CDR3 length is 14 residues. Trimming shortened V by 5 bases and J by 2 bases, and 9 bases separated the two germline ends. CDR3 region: CASSFYTNTGELFF. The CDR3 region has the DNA TGTGCCAGTAGTTTCTACACCAACACCGGGGAGCTGTTTTTT.

The CDR3 is CASSFTGGRNYGYTF. The CDR3 DNA reads TGTGCCAGCAGCTTTACAGGGGGCCGTAACTATGGCTACACCTTC. The chain couples TRBV7-2 to TRBJ1-2; 9 nucleotides agree with TRBD1. The J segment lost 1 base and the V segment lost 3 bases, leaving 3 bases of the junction unmatched. In germline, CDR1 is SGHTA, CDR2 FQGNSA. The CDR3 sequence is 15 residues long. Variable domain in full (rest from reference TRBV7-2 and TRBJ1-2): GAGVSQSPSNKVTEKGKDVELRCDPISGHTALYWYRQSLGQGLEFLIYFQGNSAPDKSGLPSDRFSAERTGGSVSTLTIQRTQQEDSAVYLCASSFTGGRNYGYTFGSGTRLTVV.

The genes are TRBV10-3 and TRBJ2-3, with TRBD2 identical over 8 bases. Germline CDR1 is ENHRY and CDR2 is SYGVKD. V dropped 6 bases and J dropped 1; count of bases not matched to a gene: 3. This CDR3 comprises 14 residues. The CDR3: CAIRAGDRTDTQYF. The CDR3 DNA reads TGTGCCATCAGAGCGGGAGACCGCACAGATACGCAGTATTTT.

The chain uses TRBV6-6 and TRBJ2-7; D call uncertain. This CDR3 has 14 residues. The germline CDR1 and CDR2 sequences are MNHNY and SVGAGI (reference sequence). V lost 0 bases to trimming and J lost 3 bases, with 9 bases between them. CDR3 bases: TGTGCCAGCAGTTACTCGGCCAGGAACTACGAGCAGTACTTC. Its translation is CASSYSARNYEQYF.

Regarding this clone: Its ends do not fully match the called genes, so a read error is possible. The CDR3 region is CATSGDRGSGYYGYTF. CDR3 nucleotide sequence: TGTGCCACCAGCGGAGACAGGGGCAGCGGATACTATGGCTACACCTTC. The rearrangement joins TRBV15 to TRBJ1-2; 8 bases align to TRBD1. The CDR3 sequence is 16 residues long. Per germline, CDR1 LNHNV and CDR2 YYDKDF (reference sequence).

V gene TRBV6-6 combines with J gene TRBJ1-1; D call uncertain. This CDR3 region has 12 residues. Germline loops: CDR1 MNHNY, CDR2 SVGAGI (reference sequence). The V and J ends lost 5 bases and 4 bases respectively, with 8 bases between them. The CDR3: CASSPGRTEAFF. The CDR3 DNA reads TGTGCCAGCAGTCCTGGTCGCACTGAAGCTTTCTTT.

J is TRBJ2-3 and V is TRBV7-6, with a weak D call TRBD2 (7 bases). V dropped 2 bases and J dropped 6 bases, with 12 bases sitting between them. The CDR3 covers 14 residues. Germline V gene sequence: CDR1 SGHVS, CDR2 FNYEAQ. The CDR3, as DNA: TGTGCCAGCAGCTTAACGGGGGGCCCTGATACGCAGTATTTT. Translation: CASSLTGGPDTQYF.

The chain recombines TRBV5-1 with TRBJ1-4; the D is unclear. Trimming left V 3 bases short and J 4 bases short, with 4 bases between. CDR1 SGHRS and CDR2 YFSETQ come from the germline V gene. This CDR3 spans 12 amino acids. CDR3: CASSWDNEKLFF. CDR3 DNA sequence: TGCGCCAGCAGCTGGGATAATGAAAAACTGTTTTTT. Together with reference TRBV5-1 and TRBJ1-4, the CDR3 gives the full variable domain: KAGVTQTPRYLIKTRGQQVTLSCSPISGHRSVSWYQQTPGQGLQFLFEYFSETQRNKGNFPGRFSGRQFSNSRSEMNVSTLELGDSALYLCASSWDNEKLFFGSGTQLSVL.

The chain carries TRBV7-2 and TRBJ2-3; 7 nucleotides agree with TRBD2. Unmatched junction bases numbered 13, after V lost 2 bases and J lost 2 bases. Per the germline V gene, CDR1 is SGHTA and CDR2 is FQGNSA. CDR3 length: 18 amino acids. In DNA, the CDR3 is TGTGCCAGCAGCTTAATCCGGGACTACCAATATTTCACAGATACGCAGTATTTT. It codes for CASSLIRDYQYFTDTQYF. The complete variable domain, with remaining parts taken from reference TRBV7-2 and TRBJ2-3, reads GAGVSQSPSNKVTEKGKDVELRCDPISGHTALYWYRQSLGQGLEFLIYFQGNSAPDKSGLPSDRFSAERTGGSVSTLTIQRTQQEDSAVYLCASSLIRDYQYFTDTQYFGPGTRLTVL.

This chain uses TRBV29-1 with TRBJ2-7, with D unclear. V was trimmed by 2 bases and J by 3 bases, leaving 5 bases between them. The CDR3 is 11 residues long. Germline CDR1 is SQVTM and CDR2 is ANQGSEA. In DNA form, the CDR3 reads TGCAGCGTTGAATCCGGCTACGAGCAGTACTTC. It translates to CSVESGYEQYF.

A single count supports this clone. CDR3 protein: CASRFGGGTTEAFF. DNA for the CDR3: TGTGCCAGCAGGTTCGGGGGGGGCACAACTGAAGCTTTCTTT. The chain couples TRBV28 to TRBJ1-1; tentative D call: TRBD1 (6 bases). V was pared by 6 bases and J by 5 bases, with 16 bases between. Germline CDR1 and CDR2: MDHEN and SYDVKM. The CDR3 runs to 14 residues.